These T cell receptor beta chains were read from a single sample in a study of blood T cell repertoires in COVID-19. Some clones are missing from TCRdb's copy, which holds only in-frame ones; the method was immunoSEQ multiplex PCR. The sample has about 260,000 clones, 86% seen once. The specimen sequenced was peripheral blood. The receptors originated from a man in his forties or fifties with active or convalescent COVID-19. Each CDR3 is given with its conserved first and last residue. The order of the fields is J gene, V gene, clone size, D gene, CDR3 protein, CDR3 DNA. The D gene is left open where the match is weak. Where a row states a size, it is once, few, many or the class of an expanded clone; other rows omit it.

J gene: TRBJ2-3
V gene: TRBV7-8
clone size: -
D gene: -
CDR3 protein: CASRPQGTDTQYF
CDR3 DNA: TGTGCCAGCAGGCCGCAGGGCACAGATACGCAGTATTTT

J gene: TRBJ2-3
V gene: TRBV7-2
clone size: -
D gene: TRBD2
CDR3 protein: CASSPNSGSTDTQYF
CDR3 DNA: TGTGCCAGCAGTCCGAATAGCGGGAGCACAGATACGCAGTATTTT

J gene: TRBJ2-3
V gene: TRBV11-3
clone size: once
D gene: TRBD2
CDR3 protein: CASSPVAGSLPDTQYF
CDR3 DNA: TGTGCCAGCAGCCCTGTAGCGGGCTCTCTACCAGATACGCAGTATTTT

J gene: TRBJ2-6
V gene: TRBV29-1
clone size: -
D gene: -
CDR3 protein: CSVEEDGTSAHGSGANVLTF
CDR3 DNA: TGCAGCGTTGAAGAGGATGGGACATCTGCTCATGGCTCTGGGGCCAACGTCCTGACTTTC

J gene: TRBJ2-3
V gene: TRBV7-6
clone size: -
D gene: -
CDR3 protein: CASSFEGNTDTQYF
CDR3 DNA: TGTGCCAGCAGCTTCGAGGGCAACACAGATACGCAGTATTTT

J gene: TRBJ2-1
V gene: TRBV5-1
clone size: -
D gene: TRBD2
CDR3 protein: CASSLEVSGSYNEQFF
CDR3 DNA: TGCGCCAGCAGCTTGGAAGTTAGCGGGAGCTACAATGAGCAGTTCTTC

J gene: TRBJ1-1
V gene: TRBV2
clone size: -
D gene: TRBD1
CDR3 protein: CAGQGDTEAFF
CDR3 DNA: TGTGCCGGACAGGGGGACACTGAAGCTTTCTTT

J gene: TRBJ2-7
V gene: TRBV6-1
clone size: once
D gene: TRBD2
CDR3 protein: CASSDPSSASGSYEQYF
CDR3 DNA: TGTGCCAGCAGTGATCCTTCCTCGGCTAGCGGGTCCTACGAGCAGTACTTC

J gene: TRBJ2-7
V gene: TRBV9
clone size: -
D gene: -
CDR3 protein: CASSVGNRLDEQYF
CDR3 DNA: TGTGCCAGCAGCGTAGGTAACAGGCTGGACGAGCAGTACTTC

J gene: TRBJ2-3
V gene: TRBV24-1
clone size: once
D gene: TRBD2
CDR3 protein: CATSDLAGVTDTQYF
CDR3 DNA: TGTGCCACCAGTGATCTAGCGGGAGTCACAGATACGCAGTATTTT

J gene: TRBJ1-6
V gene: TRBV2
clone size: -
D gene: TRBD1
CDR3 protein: CASAGTDNSPLHF
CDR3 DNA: TGTGCCAGCGCCGGGACAGATAATTCACCCCTCCACTTT

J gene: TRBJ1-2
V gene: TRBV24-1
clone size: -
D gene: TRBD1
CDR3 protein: CATSESGTGSLSGYTF
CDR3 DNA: TGTGCCACCAGTGAGTCCGGGACAGGGTCGTTGTCGGGCTACACCTTC

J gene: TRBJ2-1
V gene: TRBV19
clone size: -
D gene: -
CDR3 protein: CASSINRGSLDNEQFF
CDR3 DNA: TGTGCCAGTAGTATAAATCGTGGGAGCCTCGACAATGAGCAGTTCTTC

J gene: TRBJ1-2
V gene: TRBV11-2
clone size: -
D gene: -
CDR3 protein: CASSFGSGDYGYTF
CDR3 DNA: TGTGCCAGCAGCTTTGGATCGGGAGACTATGGCTACACCTTC

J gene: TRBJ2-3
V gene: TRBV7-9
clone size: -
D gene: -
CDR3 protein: CASNTGIVTDTQYF
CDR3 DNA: TGTGCCAGCAACACAGGGATTGTCACAGATACGCAGTATTTT

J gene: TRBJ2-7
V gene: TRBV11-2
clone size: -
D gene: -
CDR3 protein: CASSSDYSYEQYF
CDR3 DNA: TGTGCCAGCAGCTCGGACTATTCCTACGAGCAGTACTTC

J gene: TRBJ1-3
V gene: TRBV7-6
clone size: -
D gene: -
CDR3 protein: CASSLGPSVGGNTIYF
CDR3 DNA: TGTGCCAGCAGCTTAGGCCCCAGCGTCGGTGGAAACACCATATATTTT

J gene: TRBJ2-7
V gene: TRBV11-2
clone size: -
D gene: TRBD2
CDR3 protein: CASSALAGGSDEQYF
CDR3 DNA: TGTGCCAGCAGCGCTCTAGCGGGAGGTAGCGACGAGCAGTACTTC

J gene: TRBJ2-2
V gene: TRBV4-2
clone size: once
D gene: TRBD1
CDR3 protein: CASSQLQGIGELFF
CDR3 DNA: TGTGCCAGCAGCCAGCTACAGGGGATCGGGGAGCTGTTTTTT

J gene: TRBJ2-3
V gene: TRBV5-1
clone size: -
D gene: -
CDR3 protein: CASSLEGRADTQYF
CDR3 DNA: TGCGCCAGCAGCTTGGAGGGGCGCGCAGATACGCAGTATTTT

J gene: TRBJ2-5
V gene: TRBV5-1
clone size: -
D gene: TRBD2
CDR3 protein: CASSTSGLAGNQETQYF
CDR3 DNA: TGCGCCAGCAGCACCTCGGGACTAGCGGGGAATCAAGAGACCCAGTACTTC

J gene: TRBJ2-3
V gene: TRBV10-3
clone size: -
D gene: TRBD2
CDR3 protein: CAIGRGVDTQYF
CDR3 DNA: TGTGCCATCGGGCGGGGGGTTGATACGCAGTATTTT

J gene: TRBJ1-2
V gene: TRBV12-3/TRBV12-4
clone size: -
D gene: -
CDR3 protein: CASVFGSYGYTF
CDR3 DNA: TGTGCCAGCGTCTTTGGGAGCTATGGCTACACCTTC

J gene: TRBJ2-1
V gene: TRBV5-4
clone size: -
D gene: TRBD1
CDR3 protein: CASSFSGGSYNEQFF
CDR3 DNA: TGTGCCAGCAGCTTTTCAGGGGGCTCCTACAATGAGCAGTTCTTC

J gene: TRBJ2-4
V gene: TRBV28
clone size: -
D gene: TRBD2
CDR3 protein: CASSHLAGSEAKNIQYF
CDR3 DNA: TGTGCCAGCAGCCATCTAGCGGGATCGGAGGCCAAAAACATTCAGTACTTC

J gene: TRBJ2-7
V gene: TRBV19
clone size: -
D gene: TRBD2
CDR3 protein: CASSSASGSLGEQYF
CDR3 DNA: TGTGCCAGTAGTTCAGCTAGCGGGAGCTTAGGCGAGCAGTACTTC